This T cell receptor (beta chain) was observed in a study of blood T cells in healthy people across ages. Whole-study results and caveats: Aged donors had fewer naive CD4+ cells and lower diversity than long-lived donors. A roughly linear age-dependent decrease characterized TCR beta diversity per million T cells.

The germline CDR1 and CDR2 sequences are SEHNR and FQNEAQ (reference sequence). The CDR3 spans 14 residues. With 5 bases removed from V and 2 bases from J, the gap between germline ends came to 13 bases. Primed by a sample-barcoded 5' primer and a J-beta primer mix, a second PCR proceeded for 7 to 11 cycles. TCRdb ran MiXCR on the 5' RACE reads and lists one entry per CDR3 protein. The top ten clones hold around 18% of a sample with hundreds of thousands of distinct CDR3 sequences, around two fifths of them seen once. For this clonotype: The antigen is not known.

The chain recombines TRBV7-9 with TRBJ2-7; D remains ambiguous. The sample was blood. The TCR comes from a man in his sixties in good health. CDR3 protein: CASSTSLTAYEQYF. Written as DNA, the CDR3 is TGTGCCAGCAGCACATCATTAACCGCCTACGAGCAGTACTTC.